A selection of T cell receptor beta chains follows, all from one sample in a study of CD8+CD57+ T cells in acquired aplastic anemia. TCRdb recomputed calls from the reads with MiXCR, one row per CDR3 protein. This repertoire shows 300,000 or so distinct CDR3 sequences, 50% to 65% found once; its top ten account for roughly 1.2%. What was sequenced was sorted CD4+, CD8+, or CD8+CD57+ T cells (not recorded which) from PBMCs. The receptors stem from a human donor with aplastic anemia. Each CDR3 is given with its conserved first and last residue. The D gene is left open where the match is weak. The size of a clone is reported for some rows only, either as once, few or many, or as a class for expanded clones.

clone_size: many; v_call: TRBV19; d_call: TRBD2; j_call: TRBJ2-3; cdr3_nt: TGTGCCAGTAGGTCGGTTGGTAGCGGGACCATCACAGATACGCAGTATTTT; cdr3_aa: CASRSVGSGTITDTQYF
clone_size: once; v_call: TRBV2; d_call: NA; j_call: TRBJ1-4; cdr3_nt: TGTGCCAGCAGTGAGGGACCAAATGAAAAACTGTTTTTT; cdr3_aa: CASSEGPNEKLFF
clone_size: many; v_call: TRBV5-8; d_call: NA; j_call: TRBJ2-2; cdr3_nt: TGTGCCAGCAGCTTGGAAGTCACCGGGGAGCTGTTTTTT; cdr3_aa: CASSLEVTGELFF
clone_size: NA; v_call: TRBV12-3/TRBV12-4; d_call: NA; j_call: TRBJ2-1; cdr3_nt: TGTGCCGGCCCTCCTCTGGGTAACAATGAGCAGCTCTTC; cdr3_aa: CAGPPLGNNEQLF
clone_size: NA; v_call: TRBV25-1; d_call: TRBD1; j_call: TRBJ1-5; cdr3_nt: TGTGCCAGCAGTGGGGACAGCTCATTTAATCAGCCCCAGCATTTT; cdr3_aa: CASSGDSSFNQPQHF
clone_size: many; v_call: TRBV25-1; d_call: NA; j_call: TRBJ1-6; cdr3_nt: TGTGCCAGCAGTGAATTGGCCGGATCACCCCTCCACTTT; cdr3_aa: CASSELAGSPLHF
clone_size: NA; v_call: TRBV7-9; d_call: NA; j_call: TRBJ2-2; cdr3_nt: TGTGCCAGCAGCTTAGTGCACAAGGGGCACGGGGAGCTGTTTTTT; cdr3_aa: CASSLVHKGHGELFF
clone_size: NA; v_call: TRBV7-8; d_call: TRBD2; j_call: TRBJ2-7; cdr3_nt: TGTGCCAGCAGCTTAGGGTCTAGCGGGCCGTACGAGCAGTACTTC; cdr3_aa: CASSLGSSGPYEQYF
clone_size: NA; v_call: TRBV20-1; d_call: NA; j_call: TRBJ2-1; cdr3_nt: TGCAGTGCTAGTCTGAGGGGGACCCCCCCCAATGAGCAGTTCTTC; cdr3_aa: CSASLRGTPPNEQFF
clone_size: NA; v_call: TRBV19; d_call: TRBD1; j_call: TRBJ1-2; cdr3_nt: TGTGCCAGTAGTATAGCCGAAGGGACAGCATACGGCTACACCTTC; cdr3_aa: CASSIAEGTAYGYTF
clone_size: many; v_call: TRBV29-1; d_call: TRBD1; j_call: TRBJ2-3; cdr3_nt: TGCAGCTCATGGACAGGGATTCGGGTAGATACGCAGTATTTT; cdr3_aa: CSSWTGIRVDTQYF
clone_size: few; v_call: TRBV20-1; d_call: NA; j_call: TRBJ1-5; cdr3_nt: TGCAGTGCTAGAGGTTCGGCAGTTAATCAGCCCCAGCATTTT; cdr3_aa: CSARGSAVNQPQHF
clone_size: many; v_call: TRBV2; d_call: NA; j_call: TRBJ2-7; cdr3_nt: TGTGCCAGCAGTGAACTGGGCGGCTACGAGCAGTACTTC; cdr3_aa: CASSELGGYEQYF
clone_size: NA; v_call: TRBV7-9; d_call: NA; j_call: TRBJ1-2; cdr3_nt: TGTGCCAGCAGCTTAGCGCAGGGGACGATTAACTATGGCTACACCTTC; cdr3_aa: CASSLAQGTINYGYTF
clone_size: many; v_call: TRBV7-3; d_call: NA; j_call: TRBJ1-2; cdr3_nt: TGTGCCAGCAGCTTAACGTTTAACGGCTACACCTTC; cdr3_aa: CASSLTFNGYTF
clone_size: few; v_call: TRBV7-8; d_call: NA; j_call: TRBJ2-1; cdr3_nt: TGTGCCAGCAGCTTAGTACAAAGGGGTGAGCAGTTCTTC; cdr3_aa: CASSLVQRGEQFF
clone_size: many; v_call: TRBV6-2/TRBV6-3; d_call: TRBD2; j_call: TRBJ2-3; cdr3_nt: TGTGCCAGCCGCAGACTAGCGGGGTCGATGATTACAGATACGCAGTATTTT; cdr3_aa: CASRRLAGSMITDTQYF
clone_size: NA; v_call: TRBV20-1; d_call: NA; j_call: TRBJ2-5; cdr3_nt: TGCAGCGCCCGACGATCCCGAGAGACCAAGTACTTC; cdr3_aa: CSARRSRETKYF
clone_size: NA; v_call: TRBV19; d_call: TRBD1; j_call: TRBJ1-5; cdr3_nt: TGTGCCAGTAGGATTTCCGGGACAGGCCAAGAGACCCAGCATTTT; cdr3_aa: CASRISGTGQETQHF
clone_size: NA; v_call: TRBV19; d_call: NA; j_call: TRBJ1-3; cdr3_nt: TGTGCCAGTAGTCCATGGACGGGACGGATCACCATATATTTT; cdr3_aa: CASSPWTGRITIYF
clone_size: NA; v_call: TRBV12-3/TRBV12-4; d_call: TRBD1; j_call: TRBJ1-4; cdr3_nt: TGTGCCAGCAGTGGGGACAGGCTGTTTTTT; cdr3_aa: CASSGDRLFF
clone_size: NA; v_call: TRBV7-9; d_call: NA; j_call: TRBJ2-7; cdr3_nt: TGTGCCAGCAGCGAGAGGCCATCCTACGAGCAGTACTTC; cdr3_aa: CASSERPSYEQYF
clone_size: NA; v_call: TRBV20-1; d_call: TRBD2; j_call: TRBJ2-7; cdr3_nt: TGCAGTGCTAGAGATTGGGGCGGGGGGCACTACGAGCAGTACTTC; cdr3_aa: CSARDWGGGHYEQYF
clone_size: NA; v_call: TRBV27; d_call: NA; j_call: TRBJ2-7; cdr3_nt: TGTGCCAGCAGTTTTGGCCAGGGGCAATACGAGCAGTACTTC; cdr3_aa: CASSFGQGQYEQYF
clone_size: NA; v_call: TRBV25-1; d_call: NA; j_call: TRBJ1-4; cdr3_nt: TGTGCCAGCAGTGAAAGCTTTGGGGCATGGACTAATGAAAAACTGTTTTTT; cdr3_aa: CASSESFGAWTNEKLFF
clone_size: NA; v_call: TRBV7-6; d_call: NA; j_call: TRBJ2-7; cdr3_nt: TGTGCCAGCAGCTTAGTTGGGACGAAAGATAGCTCCTACGAGCAGTACTTC; cdr3_aa: CASSLVGTKDSSYEQYF
clone_size: many; v_call: TRBV4-1; d_call: NA; j_call: TRBJ1-5; cdr3_nt: TGCGCCAGCAGCCTACAGGGAAATCAGCCCCAGCATTTT; cdr3_aa: CASSLQGNQPQHF
clone_size: NA; v_call: TRBV14; d_call: NA; j_call: TRBJ2-5; cdr3_nt: TGTGCCAGCAGCACGAGATTTATGAGAACCCTACGGGGTCAAGAGACCCAGTACTTC; cdr3_aa: CASSTRFMRTLRGQETQYF
clone_size: NA; v_call: TRBV20-1; d_call: TRBD2; j_call: TRBJ2-7; cdr3_nt: TGCAGTGCTAGAGATACGGCTAGCGGGGAAGACGAGCAGTACTTC; cdr3_aa: CSARDTASGEDEQYF
clone_size: many; v_call: TRBV20-1; d_call: TRBD2; j_call: TRBJ2-6; cdr3_nt: TGCAGTGCTAGGATGACGGGACTAGCGGGAGGGCCGGGTGGGGCCAACGTCCTGACTTTC; cdr3_aa: CSARMTGLAGGPGGANVLTF
clone_size: NA; v_call: TRBV20-1; d_call: NA; j_call: TRBJ1-2; cdr3_nt: TGCAGTGCTAGGGAGGCGGTCAACTATGGCTACACCTTC; cdr3_aa: CSAREAVNYGYTF
clone_size: NA; v_call: TRBV7-2; d_call: TRBD1; j_call: TRBJ1-1; cdr3_nt: TGTGCCAGCAGCTCTAGGACAGGACGTCGGAACACTGAAGCTTTCTTT; cdr3_aa: CASSSRTGRRNTEAFF
clone_size: NA; v_call: TRBV15; d_call: NA; j_call: TRBJ1-3; cdr3_nt: TGTGCCACCAGCAGAGACAGGGGAGGAAACACCATATATTTT; cdr3_aa: CATSRDRGGNTIYF
clone_size: NA; v_call: TRBV20-1; d_call: NA; j_call: TRBJ1-1; cdr3_nt: TGCAGTGCTAGAGGGATAAGGGACACTGAAGCTTTCTTT; cdr3_aa: CSARGIRDTEAFF
clone_size: NA; v_call: TRBV12-3/TRBV12-4; d_call: NA; j_call: TRBJ2-7; cdr3_nt: TGTGCCAGCAGTTTAGGGCGAGAAAGCACCTACGAGCAGTACTTC; cdr3_aa: CASSLGRESTYEQYF
clone_size: NA; v_call: TRBV13; d_call: TRBD1; j_call: TRBJ1-1; cdr3_nt: TGTGCCAGCTCGGGACAGGGGCCCAACACTGAAGCTTTCTTT; cdr3_aa: CASSGQGPNTEAFF
clone_size: NA; v_call: TRBV7-2; d_call: NA; j_call: TRBJ2-5; cdr3_nt: TGTGCCAGCAGCTTAGGGAGTGGCTTGGAGACCCAGTACTTC; cdr3_aa: CASSLGSGLETQYF
clone_size: many; v_call: TRBV5-4; d_call: NA; j_call: TRBJ1-2; cdr3_nt: TGTGCCAGCAGCTCCGGGGTCGGCAGGGTAACTAACTATGGCTACACCTTC; cdr3_aa: CASSSGVGRVTNYGYTF
clone_size: NA; v_call: TRBV10-3; d_call: NA; j_call: TRBJ2-2; cdr3_nt: TGTGCCATCAGTTACACCGACGGGACAACCACCGGGGAGCTGTTTTTT; cdr3_aa: CAISYTDGTTTGELFF
clone_size: NA; v_call: TRBV7-9; d_call: TRBD1; j_call: TRBJ2-7; cdr3_nt: TGTGCCAGCAGCTTAGTCCCCGGACAGGGTAGCGACGAGCAGTACTTC; cdr3_aa: CASSLVPGQGSDEQYF
clone_size: few; v_call: TRBV2; d_call: NA; j_call: TRBJ1-6; cdr3_nt: TGCGTTGGTGGAGAGGGACGTTCACCCCTCCACTTT; cdr3_aa: CVGGEGRSPLHF
clone_size: NA; v_call: TRBV7-9; d_call: NA; j_call: TRBJ2-5; cdr3_nt: TGTGCCAGCAGCCTCTCGGGGGTTCGGGGGGAGACCCAGTACTTC; cdr3_aa: CASSLSGVRGETQYF
clone_size: NA; v_call: TRBV12-3/TRBV12-4; d_call: TRBD1; j_call: TRBJ1-2; cdr3_nt: TGTGCCAGCAGTCCCGACAGGGGACTTCGTTTC; cdr3_aa: CASSPDRGLRF
clone_size: NA; v_call: TRBV7-7; d_call: TRBD1; j_call: TRBJ1-1; cdr3_nt: TGTGCTAGCAGCTTACGGGACAGGGGGACTGAAGCTTTCTTT; cdr3_aa: CASSLRDRGTEAFF
clone_size: NA; v_call: TRBV5-1; d_call: NA; j_call: TRBJ2-1; cdr3_nt: TGCGCCAGCACCGCTGAGTACCACAATGAGCAGTTCTTC; cdr3_aa: CASTAEYHNEQFF
clone_size: many; v_call: TRBV5-1; d_call: NA; j_call: TRBJ2-7; cdr3_nt: TGCGCCAGCAAGGGTGAGTACGAGCAGTACTTC; cdr3_aa: CASKGEYEQYF
clone_size: NA; v_call: TRBV12-5; d_call: NA; j_call: TRBJ1-1; cdr3_nt: TGTGCCAGCAGCCAATGGGGAGGCACTGAAGCTTTCTTT; cdr3_aa: CASSQWGGTEAFF
clone_size: few; v_call: TRBV25-1; d_call: NA; j_call: TRBJ1-4; cdr3_nt: TGTGCCAGCAAAGGGGAAAAACTGTTTTTT; cdr3_aa: CASKGEKLFF
clone_size: NA; v_call: TRBV5-4; d_call: NA; j_call: TRBJ1-1; cdr3_nt: TGTGCCAGCAGCTTGGGGGGCGTCCGTCTCACTGGAGCCTTCTTT; cdr3_aa: CASSLGGVRLTGAFF
clone_size: NA; v_call: TRBV19; d_call: NA; j_call: TRBJ1-6; cdr3_nt: TGTGCCAGTAGTATAGTTGGGGATTCACCCCTCCACTTT; cdr3_aa: CASSIVGDSPLHF
clone_size: NA; v_call: TRBV10-3; d_call: NA; j_call: TRBJ1-5; cdr3_nt: TGTGCCACCCGGGACCCTGAGGGTCAGCCCCAGCATTTT; cdr3_aa: CATRDPEGQPQHF
clone_size: NA; v_call: TRBV5-1; d_call: NA; j_call: TRBJ2-2; cdr3_nt: TGCGCCGGCAGCTCCGGTGGGGTTAACACCGGGGAGCTGGTTTTT; cdr3_aa: CAGSSGGVNTGELVF
clone_size: NA; v_call: TRBV7-9; d_call: TRBD1; j_call: TRBJ2-7; cdr3_nt: TGTGCCAGCAGTTCCGGACAGGGGATCGACGAGCAGTACTTC; cdr3_aa: CASSSGQGIDEQYF
clone_size: many; v_call: TRBV7-6; d_call: NA; j_call: TRBJ1-1; cdr3_nt: TGTGCCAGCAGCCGGCTCGGATCCTTGAACACTGAAGCTTTCTTT; cdr3_aa: CASSRLGSLNTEAFF